This note documents a single T cell receptor (beta chain) sequence. Its matching antigen is unknown. TCRdb keeps only in-frame clones here, not all; method: immunoSEQ multiplex PCR. The sample has around 650,000 clones; 95% to 96% are singletons. The CDR3 loop spans 15 amino acids. V was clipped by 4 bases and J by 3 bases, with 13 bases between them. Germline loops: CDR1 MGHRA, CDR2 YSYEKL. The naive CD8 fraction comprised CD45RO-negative cells positively selected for CCR7 and excluded terminally differentiated effector memory CD45RA+ cells. The sample is drawn from a study of shared clonotypes between healthy human individuals. Broader study findings: Large sequencing depth failed to make sorted-subset sequencing complete, rarefaction showed. Naive subsets generally had larger estimated richness than memory subsets.

The rearrangement links TRBV4-1 to TRBJ1-5; possible D gene TRBD1, 5 bases. Sequencing input: naive CD8+ T cells sorted from blood. The TCR originated in a woman aged 25-40 years in good health. The CDR3 sequence: CASSPGASFNQPQHF. The CDR3 DNA is TGCGCCAGCAGCCCCGGGGCCTCTTTCAATCAGCCCCAGCATTTT.